Below are 12 T cell receptor beta chains sequenced from a single sample in a study of cytomegalovirus exposure and HLA in healthy donors. The PCR was carried out with 60 Vbeta primers and 13 Jbeta primers. Here immunoSEQ multiplex PCR was the method, and the copy in TCRdb shows in-frame clones only, minus some. The sample includes 120,000 or so clones, around 86% of them seen just once. Sequenced material: PBMCs. The receptor set was obtained from a middle-aged woman in good health and CMV-seronegative.

This clone showed up just once. The V call is TRBV6-1, the J call TRBJ2-7, with D possibly being TRBD2 (6 bases). The CDR3 runs 15 residues. V was clipped by 7 bases and J by 3 bases, with 19 bases between them. Germline V lookup: CDR1 MNHNS, CDR2 SASEGT. The CDR3 here is CASTDRQGGNYEQYF. The DNA of the CDR3 is TGTGCCAGCACCGATCGTCAGGGAGGAAACTACGAGCAGTACTTC.

V usage is TRBV5-1 and J usage is TRBJ1-1, with 11 bases lining up with TRBD1. The CDR3 contains 14 residues. Trimming removed 4 bases from V and 6 bases from J; junction bases left unmatched: 5. In germline, CDR1 is SGHRS, CDR2 YFSETQ. The CDR3 DNA follows: TGCGCCAGCAGCAAGGACAGGGGGCGAGCTGAAGCTTTCTTT. Residues: CASSKDRGRAEAFF.

The chain couples TRBV14 to TRBJ2-3, with 7 bases matching TRBD2. V was pared by 6 bases and J by 2 bases, with 5 bases of the junction left unmatched. CDR1 is SGHDN, CDR2 FVKESK, per germline. The CDR3 covers 14 residues. Here the CDR3 reads CASRERGYTDTQYF. CDR3 nucleotide sequence: TGTGCCAGCAGGGAGCGGGGTTACACAGATACGCAGTATTTT.

The genes are TRBV11-2 and TRBJ2-1, with TRBD2 matching 10 bases. The CDR3 consists of 15 residues. Germline V gives CDR1 SGHAT, CDR2 FQNNGV. V lost 4 bases, J lost 2 bases, and 2 bases stayed unmatched. The CDR3 sequence: CASSSLAGAYNEQFF. The CDR3 nucleotides read TGTGCCAGCAGCTCTCTAGCGGGGGCCTACAATGAGCAGTTCTTC.

The J gene is TRBJ1-3, the V gene TRBV4-1; 8 bases line up with TRBD1. Trimming removed 4 bases from V and 0 bases from J; junction bases left unmatched: 5. Germline CDR1 MGHRA, CDR2 YSYEKL. The length of the CDR3 is 16 residues. CDR3 in amino acids: CASSRTGRTSGNTIYF. For the CDR3, the DNA is TGCGCCAGCAGCCGGACAGGGCGGACCTCTGGAAACACCATATATTTT.

The genes are TRBV7-9 and TRBJ2-3; 13 bases are shared with TRBD2. Germline loops: CDR1 SEHNR, CDR2 FQNEAQ (reference sequence). V lost 1 base and J lost 6; bases outside the gene matches: 1. This CDR3 is built from 15 residues. The chain's CDR3 is CASSLGTSGGDTQYF. CDR3 bases: TGTGCCAGCAGCTTAGGGACTAGCGGGGGCGATACGCAGTATTTT.

The rearrangement uses TRBV5-1 and TRBJ2-1; D unresolved. CDR3 length equals 14 residues. From germline, CDR1 is SGHRS and CDR2 YFSETQ. Trimming cost V 4 bases and J 0 bases, with 8 bases left between them. In DNA form, the CDR3 reads TGCGCCAGCAGCAATGGGCTCTCCTACAATGAGCAGTTCTTC. This translates into CASSNGLSYNEQFF.

The genes are TRBV19 and TRBJ2-1; weak D call: TRBD2 (6 bases). Germline CDR1 and CDR2: LNHDA and SQIVND (reference sequence). This CDR3 is 18 amino acids long. Trimming left V 0 bases short and J 0 bases short, with 15 bases between. CDR3 loop: CASSIDPLAEYSYNEQFF. Written as DNA, the CDR3 is TGTGCCAGTAGTATAGATCCCTTAGCGGAGTACTCCTACAATGAGCAGTTCTTC.

This clone occurred a few times. The chain has TRBV6-6 and TRBJ2-7, with D possibly being TRBD2 (6 bases). The V end lost 10 bases, the J end lost 6 bases, and 16 bases lay between the germline ends. CDR1 MNHNY and CDR2 SVGAGI come from the germline V gene (reference sequence). The CDR3 contains 12 residues. The CDR3 nucleotides read TGTGCCACCCTAATCGGGGGTTTCGAGCAGTACTTC. Translating gives CATLIGGFEQYF.

This chain uses TRBV11-2 with TRBJ1-6; no reliable D call. The CDR3 contains 12 residues. CDR1 is SGHAT, CDR2 FQNNGV, per germline. V dropped 2 bases and J dropped 13 bases, with 9 bases sitting between them. Here the CDR3 reads CASSLPGGPLHF. Written as DNA, the CDR3 is TGTGCCAGCAGCTTACCGGGAGGGCCCCTCCACTTT.

The genes are TRBV7-9 and TRBJ2-1; 14 nucleotides match TRBD2. The V gene end was trimmed by 6 bases and the J gene end by 7 bases; junction bases not matched to a gene: 5. The germline V gene encodes CDR1 SEHNR and CDR2 FQNEAQ (reference sequence). CDR3 length equals 15 residues. The CDR3 here is CASSRTSGRTNEQFF. In DNA, the CDR3 is TGTGCCAGCAGTCGGACTAGCGGGAGGACGAATGAGCAGTTCTTC.

V is TRBV4-1 and J is TRBJ2-1, with D perhaps matching TRBD2 (5 bases). The CDR3 is 14 amino acids. Germline-derived CDR1 and CDR2 are MGHRA and YSYEKL. V was shortened by 3 bases and J by 7 bases, with 13 bases between the two germline ends. This CDR3 reads CASSQEDPRNEQFF. For the CDR3, the DNA is TGCGCCAGCAGCCAGGAGGATCCCAGGAATGAGCAGTTCTTC.